This T cell receptor beta chain came from a study of identifying expanded T cells in peripheral blood. Study-level points and caveats: Over approximately two and four weeks, about 16 and 20 clones changed, versus approximately 1.2 between replicates.

Using immunoSEQ multiplex PCR, the repertoire was profiled, and TCRdb retains in-frame clones only, with some absent. The data contain under 90,000 clones, over 75% of them singletons. As to this clone: Antigen unknown.

Losses at the gene ends were 3 bases for V and 1 base for J; bases not matched to a gene: 9. Germline CDR1 and CDR2: SEHNR and FQNEAQ (reference sequence). The CDR3 has 18 residues. This TCR was sampled from a person between 18 and 75 years old in good health. The sample taken for sequencing was blood. This chain joins TRBV7-9 and TRBJ2-2; 9 bases are a match to TRBD1. The chain's CDR3 is CASSFERPGQGNTGELFF. The CDR3 bases are TGTGCCAGCAGCTTCGAACGTCCGGGACAGGGGAACACCGGGGAGCTGTTTTTT.